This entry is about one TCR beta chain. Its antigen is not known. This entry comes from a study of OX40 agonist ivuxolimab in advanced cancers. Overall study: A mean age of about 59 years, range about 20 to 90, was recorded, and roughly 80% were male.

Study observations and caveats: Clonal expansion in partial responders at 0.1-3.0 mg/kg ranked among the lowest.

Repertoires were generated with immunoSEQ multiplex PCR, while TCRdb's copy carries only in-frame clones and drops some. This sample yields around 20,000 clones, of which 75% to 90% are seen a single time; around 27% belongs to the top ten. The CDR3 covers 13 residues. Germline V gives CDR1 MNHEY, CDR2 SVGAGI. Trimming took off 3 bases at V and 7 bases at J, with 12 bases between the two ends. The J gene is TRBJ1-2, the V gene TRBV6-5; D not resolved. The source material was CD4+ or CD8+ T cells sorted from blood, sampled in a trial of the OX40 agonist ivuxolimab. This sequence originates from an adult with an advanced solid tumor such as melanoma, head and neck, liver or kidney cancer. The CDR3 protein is CASSYPNTAGYTF. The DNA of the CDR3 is TGTGCCAGCAGTTATCCTAACACGGCTGGCTACACCTTC.